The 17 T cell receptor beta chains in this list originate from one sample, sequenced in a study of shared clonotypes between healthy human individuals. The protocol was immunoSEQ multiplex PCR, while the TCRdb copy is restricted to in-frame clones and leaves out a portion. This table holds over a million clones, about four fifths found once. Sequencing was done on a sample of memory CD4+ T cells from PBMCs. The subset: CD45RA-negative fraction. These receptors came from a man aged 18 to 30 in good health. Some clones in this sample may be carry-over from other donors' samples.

CDR3 in amino acids: CASSQDRGYEQYF. In DNA, the CDR3 is TGTGCCAGTAGTCAGGACAGGGGCTACGAGCAGTACTTC. The chain joins TRBV19 to TRBJ2-7, with 9 nucleotides matching TRBD1. The J segment lost 3 bases and the V segment lost 5 bases, leaving 2 bases of the junction unmatched. CDR1 is LNHDA and CDR2 is SQIVND in the germline V gene (reference sequence). CDR3 length equals 13 residues.

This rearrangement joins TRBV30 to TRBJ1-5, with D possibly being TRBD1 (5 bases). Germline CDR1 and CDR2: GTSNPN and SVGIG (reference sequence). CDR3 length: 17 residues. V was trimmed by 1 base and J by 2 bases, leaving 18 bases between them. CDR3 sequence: CAWSGGLLGFRNQPQHF. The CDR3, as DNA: TGTGCCTGGAGTGGGGGACTCCTAGGGTTTCGCAATCAGCCCCAGCATTTT.

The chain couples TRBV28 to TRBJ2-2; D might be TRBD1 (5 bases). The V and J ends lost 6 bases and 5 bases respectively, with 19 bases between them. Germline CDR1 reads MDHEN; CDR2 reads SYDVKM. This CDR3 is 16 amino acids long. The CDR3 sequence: CASSPSGKQGTGELFF. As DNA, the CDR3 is TGTGCCAGCAGCCCCTCTGGAAAGCAGGGAACCGGGGAGCTGTTTTTT.

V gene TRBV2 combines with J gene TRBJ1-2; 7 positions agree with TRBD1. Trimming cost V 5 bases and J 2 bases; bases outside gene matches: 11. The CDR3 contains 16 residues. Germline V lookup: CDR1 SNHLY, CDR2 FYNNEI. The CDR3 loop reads CASSLLQGKTNYGYTF. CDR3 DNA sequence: TGTGCCAGCAGTCTTCTACAGGGGAAAACGAACTATGGCTACACCTTC.

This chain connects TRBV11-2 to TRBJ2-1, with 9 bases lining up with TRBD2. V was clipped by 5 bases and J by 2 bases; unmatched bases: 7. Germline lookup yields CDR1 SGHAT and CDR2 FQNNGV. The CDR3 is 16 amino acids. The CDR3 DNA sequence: TGTGCCAGCAGCCCACGACTAGCGGTCACCTACAATGAGCAGTTCTTC. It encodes CASSPRLAVTYNEQFF.

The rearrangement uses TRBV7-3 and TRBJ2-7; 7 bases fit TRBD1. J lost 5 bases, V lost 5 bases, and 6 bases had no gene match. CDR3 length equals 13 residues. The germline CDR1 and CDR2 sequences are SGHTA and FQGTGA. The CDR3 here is CASSPTGSNEQYF. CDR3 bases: TGTGCCAGCAGCCCGACAGGGAGCAACGAGCAGTACTTC.

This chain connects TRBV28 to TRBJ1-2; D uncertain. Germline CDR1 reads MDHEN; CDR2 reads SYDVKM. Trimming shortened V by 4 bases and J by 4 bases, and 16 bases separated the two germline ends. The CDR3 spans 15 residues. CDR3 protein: CASSSQPLNFYGYTF. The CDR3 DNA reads TGTGCCAGCAGTTCCCAGCCCTTAAATTTCTATGGCTACACCTTC.

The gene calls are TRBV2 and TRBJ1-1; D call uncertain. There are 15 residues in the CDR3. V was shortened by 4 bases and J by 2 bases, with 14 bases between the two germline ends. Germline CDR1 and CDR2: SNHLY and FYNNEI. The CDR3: CASSVSPLGNTEAFF. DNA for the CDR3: TGTGCCAGCAGTGTTAGCCCGCTGGGAAACACTGAAGCTTTCTTT.

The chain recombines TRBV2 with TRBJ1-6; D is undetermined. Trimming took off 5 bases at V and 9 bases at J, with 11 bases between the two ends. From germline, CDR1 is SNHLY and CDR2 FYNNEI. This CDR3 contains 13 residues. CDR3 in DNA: TGTGCCAGCAGTTCGGGGTGGGCTTCACCCCTCCACTTT. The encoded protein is CASSSGWASPLHF.

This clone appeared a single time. The chain's CDR3 is CASSVDLGGRSYTF. In nucleotides, the CDR3 is TGTGCCAGCAGCGTAGACTTAGGGGGACGGAGCTACACCTTC. V and J are TRBV9 and TRBJ1-2; perhaps TRBD1 as D (6 bases). Germline lookup yields CDR1 SGDLS and CDR2 YYNGEE. The CDR3 sequence is 14 residues long. V lost 0 bases, J lost 9 bases, and 15 bases lay in between.

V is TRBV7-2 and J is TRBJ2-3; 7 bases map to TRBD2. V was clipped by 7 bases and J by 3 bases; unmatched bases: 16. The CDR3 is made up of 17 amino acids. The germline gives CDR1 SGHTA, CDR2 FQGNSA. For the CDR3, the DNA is TGTGCCAGCACGGGGATCCTTATGCGGGAGTATACAGATACGCAGTATTTT. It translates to CASTGILMREYTDTQYF.

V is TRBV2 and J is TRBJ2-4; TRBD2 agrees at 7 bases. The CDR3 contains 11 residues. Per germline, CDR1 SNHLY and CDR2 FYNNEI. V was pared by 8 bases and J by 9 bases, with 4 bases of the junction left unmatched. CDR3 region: CASGGGGIQYF. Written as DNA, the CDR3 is TGTGCCAGCGGCGGGGGAGGCATTCAGTACTTC.

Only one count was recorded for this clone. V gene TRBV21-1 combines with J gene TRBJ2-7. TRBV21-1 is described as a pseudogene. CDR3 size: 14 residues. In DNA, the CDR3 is TGTGCCAGCGGGGCTAGCCTCGAGGTGGGGGAGCAGTACTTC. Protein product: CASGASLEVGEQYF.

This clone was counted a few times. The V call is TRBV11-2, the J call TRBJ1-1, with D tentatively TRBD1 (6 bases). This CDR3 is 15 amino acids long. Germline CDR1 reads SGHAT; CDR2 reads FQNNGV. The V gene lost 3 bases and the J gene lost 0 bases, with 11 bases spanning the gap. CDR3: CASSFGGGMNTEAFF. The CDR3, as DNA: TGTGCCAGCAGCTTCGGAGGGGGGATGAACACTGAAGCTTTCTTT.

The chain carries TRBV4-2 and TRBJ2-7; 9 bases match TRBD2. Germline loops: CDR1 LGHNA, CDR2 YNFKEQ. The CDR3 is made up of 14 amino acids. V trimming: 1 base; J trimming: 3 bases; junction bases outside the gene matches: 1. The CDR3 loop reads CASSQASGNYEQYF. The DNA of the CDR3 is TGTGCCAGCAGCCAAGCTAGCGGGAACTACGAGCAGTACTTC.

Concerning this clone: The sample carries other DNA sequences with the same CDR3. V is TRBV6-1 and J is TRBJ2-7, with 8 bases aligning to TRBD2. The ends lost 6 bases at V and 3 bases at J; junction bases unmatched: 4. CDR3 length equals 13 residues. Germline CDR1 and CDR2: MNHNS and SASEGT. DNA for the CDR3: TGTGCCAGCAGGGGGACTAGTATCTACGAGCAGTACTTC. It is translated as CASRGTSIYEQYF.

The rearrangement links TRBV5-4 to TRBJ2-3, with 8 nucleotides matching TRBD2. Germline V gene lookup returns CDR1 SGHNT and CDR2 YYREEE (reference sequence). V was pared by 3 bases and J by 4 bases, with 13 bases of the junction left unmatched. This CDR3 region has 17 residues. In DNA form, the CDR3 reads TGTGCCAGCAGCTCCCCAAAGGGACTAGGGCCGGCAGATACGCAGTATTTT. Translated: CASSSPKGLGPADTQYF.